The rows below give T cell receptor beta chains drawn from one sample of a study of cytomegalovirus exposure and HLA in healthy donors. Clones were sequenced by immunoSEQ multiplex PCR, and TCRdb holds only the in-frame ones, with some missing. With around 75,000 clones in the sample, the ten largest clones hold around 15%. The sample taken for sequencing was PBMCs. Receptors originate from a man in his forties or fifties in good health and CMV-seropositive. Each CDR3 is given with its conserved first and last residue.

j_gene | v_gene | CDR3aa
TRBJ1-1 | TRBV9 | CASSVEQGSTEAFF
TRBJ1-2 | TRBV6-5 | CASSLGRLGYGYTF
TRBJ2-2 | TRBV7-9 | CASSLVGGAGELFF
TRBJ2-5 | TRBV27 | CASSVQGQETQYF
TRBJ2-1 | TRBV2 | CASSSDSPEQFF
TRBJ1-3 | TRBV5-8 | CASSWVQAGNTIYF
TRBJ1-1 | TRBV28 | CASTRRTIRMNTEAFF
TRBJ2-1 | TRBV30 | CAWSGSGDTEQFF
TRBJ2-7 | TRBV29-1 | CSVDDSSYEQYF
TRBJ2-3 | TRBV5-4 | CASSLTGTGGTDTQYF
TRBJ2-5 | TRBV5-1 | CASSPSGSGYGETQYF
TRBJ2-2 | TRBV5-4 | CASSPGGGPPGGELFF
TRBJ2-1 | TRBV7-9 | CASSLWGLEDRYNEQFF
TRBJ1-1 | TRBV11-2 | CASSLTGGDEAFF
TRBJ1-4 | TRBV18 | CASSPGGTDTTNEKLFF
TRBJ2-1 | TRBV4-1 | CASSPSGEGLNEQFF
TRBJ2-1 | TRBV7-9 | CASRNLAGGWNEQFF
TRBJ2-1 | TRBV12-5 | CASGLGGASGITNEQFF
TRBJ1-1 | TRBV18 | CASSPARDRGLGTEAFF
TRBJ1-2 | TRBV2 | CASSLQGEDYGYTF
TRBJ2-7 | TRBV6-1 | CASSAPTGGGYEQYF
TRBJ2-2 | TRBV7-9 | CASSLAVPTGELFF
TRBJ1-1 | TRBV11-2 | CASSPPGQNEAFF
TRBJ1-3 | TRBV2 | CASSEEGAGLSGNTIYF
TRBJ1-1 | TRBV21-1 | CASSKGKRCEAFF
TRBJ2-7 | TRBV27 | CASSLALDSSYEQYF
TRBJ1-5 | TRBV28 | CATHSPGQQPQHF
TRBJ2-2 | TRBV28 | CASRPAGGVTGELFF
TRBJ2-3 | TRBV9 | CASSVYSSTDTQYF
TRBJ2-1 | TRBV19 | CSGGSYNEQFF
TRBJ2-1 | TRBV11-3 | CASSLRSGTGNEQFF
TRBJ2-3 | TRBV19 | CATRKLEGLAVSTDTQYF
TRBJ1-1 | TRBV19 | CASTSRWEQAEVEAFF
TRBJ1-5 | TRBV19 | CASTTSGDRGVNQPQHF
TRBJ1-4 | TRBV29-1 | CSVMRTGPNEKLFF
TRBJ2-2 | TRBV4-1 | CASSHPRASPGELFF
TRBJ1-2 | TRBV9 | CASSVGTGSYGYTF
TRBJ1-2 | TRBV4-1 | CASSQVGGVYGYTF
TRBJ1-5 | TRBV5-6 | CASSLGTVNQPQHF
TRBJ2-3 | TRBV5-1 | CASSLGLTDTQYF
TRBJ2-3 | TRBV7-9 | CASSSGQTNTDTQYF
TRBJ2-4 | TRBV6-5 | CASSPPGLRGSIQYF
TRBJ1-2 | TRBV2 | CASSEGQVEGYTF
TRBJ1-2 | TRBV11-2 | CASSSTGNGGYTF
TRBJ1-1 | TRBV25-1 | CASSEGGGYGTEAFF
TRBJ1-6 | TRBV19 | CASSPTGGRSPLHF
TRBJ2-3 | TRBV19 | CASSRRTGRAADTQYF
TRBJ1-2 | TRBV7-9 | CASSSALRTGDGYTF
TRBJ1-6 | TRBV6-5 | CASSPTGVYNSPLHF
TRBJ1-5 | TRBV7-9 | CASSLGEQPQHF
TRBJ1-5 | TRBV6-6 | CASSYGQGVEQPQHF
TRBJ2-2 | TRBV6-1 | CASSEISGSYTGELFF
TRBJ2-2 | TRBV27 | CASSSVGGTGELFF
TRBJ1-1 | TRBV6-1 | CASRQGKDTEAFF
TRBJ1-2 | TRBV9 | CASSPDIGENGYTF
TRBJ2-1 | TRBV18 | CASSQTLERVLNEQFF
TRBJ2-3 | TRBV7-9 | CAGAAGDTDTQYF